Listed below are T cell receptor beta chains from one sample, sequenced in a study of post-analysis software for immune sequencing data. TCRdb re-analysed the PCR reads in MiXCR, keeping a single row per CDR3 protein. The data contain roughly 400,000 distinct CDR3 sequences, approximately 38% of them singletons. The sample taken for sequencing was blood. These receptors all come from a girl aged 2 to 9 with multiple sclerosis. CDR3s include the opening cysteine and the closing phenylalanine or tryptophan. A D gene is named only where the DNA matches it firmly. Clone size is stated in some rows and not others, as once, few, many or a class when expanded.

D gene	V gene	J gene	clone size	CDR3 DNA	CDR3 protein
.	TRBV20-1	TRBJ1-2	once	TGCAGTGCTAGTAGGCAGGCCGCTGTCTATGGCTACACCTTC	CSASRQAAVYGYTF
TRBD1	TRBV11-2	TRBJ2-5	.	TGTGCCAGCAGCTTAGATACCCCGGACAGGGCCCAAGAGACCCAGTACTTC	CASSLDTPDRAQETQYF
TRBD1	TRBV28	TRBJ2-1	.	TGTGCCAGCAGGACACCCGGGACAGGCCCTTTTAATGAGCAGTTCTTC	CASRTPGTGPFNEQFF
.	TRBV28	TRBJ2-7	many	TGTGCCAGCAGTTTACGCCTAGCAGAATACGAGCAGTACTTC	CASSLRLAEYEQYF
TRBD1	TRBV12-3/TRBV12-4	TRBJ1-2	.	TGTGCCAGCAGCTCTGGACAGGGGAGGGACTATGGCTACACCTTC	CASSSGQGRDYGYTF
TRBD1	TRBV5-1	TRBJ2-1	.	TGCGCCAGCAGCGCCTGGGACAGAGTCTACGAGCAGTTCTTC	CASSAWDRVYEQFF
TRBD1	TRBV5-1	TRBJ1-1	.	TGCGCCAGCAGCTTGCGGGGGACAGGGACCCTTAACACTGAAGCTTTCTTT	CASSLRGTGTLNTEAFF
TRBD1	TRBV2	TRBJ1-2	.	TGTGCCAGCGGCACGGGACAGGCTCCATACTATGGCTACACCTTC	CASGTGQAPYYGYTF
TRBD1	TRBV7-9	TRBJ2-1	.	TGTGCCAGCAGCTTAGAGACAGGGTCGGTACTCAATGAGCAGTTCTTC	CASSLETGSVLNEQFF
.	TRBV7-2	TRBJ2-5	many	TGTGCCAGCAGCTTAGCCCGGGAGACCCAGTACTTC	CASSLARETQYF
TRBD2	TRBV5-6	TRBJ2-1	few	TGTGCCAGCAGCCTGACTTGGACTAGCCCCCCCAATGAGCAGTTCTTC	CASSLTWTSPPNEQFF
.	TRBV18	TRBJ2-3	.	TGTGCCAGCTCACTATCCGAGGTTGGCACAGATACGCAGTATTTT	CASSLSEVGTDTQYF
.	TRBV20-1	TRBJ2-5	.	TGCAGTGCTAGAGATTGGCAAGAGACCCAGTACTTC	CSARDWQETQYF
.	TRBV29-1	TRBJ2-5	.	TGCAGCGTTGATGGAATGGACTCTCAAGAGACCCAGTACTTC	CSVDGMDSQETQYF
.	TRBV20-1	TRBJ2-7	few	TGCAGTGCTAGAGGGCTCCGACAGGTCTCCTACGAGCAGTACTTC	CSARGLRQVSYEQYF
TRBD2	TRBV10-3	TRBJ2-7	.	TGTGCCATCAGAGGGACTAGCGGGGACCCCTACGAGCAGTACTTC	CAIRGTSGDPYEQYF
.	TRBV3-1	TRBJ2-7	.	TGTGCCAGCAGCCAAGGGCTGGATTTTGGGACCTACGAGCAGTACTTC	CASSQGLDFGTYEQYF
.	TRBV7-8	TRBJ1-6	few	TGTGCCAGCAGCTCGAGAGAGGGAAAGGGATTTCCCCTCCACTTT	CASSSREGKGFPLHF
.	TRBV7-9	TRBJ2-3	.	TGTGCCAGCAGCTTCGGGGGTATAGGAGATACGCAGTATTTT	CASSFGGIGDTQYF
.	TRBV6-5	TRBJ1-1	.	TGTGCCAGCAGTTATAATGGCAGGTTGGCTTTCTTT	CASSYNGRLAFF
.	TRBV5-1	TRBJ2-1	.	TGCGCCAGCAGCTTGGGACCTCGCCAAAATGAGCAGTTCTTC	CASSLGPRQNEQFF
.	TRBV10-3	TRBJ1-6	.	TGTGCCATCAGTGGGGGGAATAATTCACCCCTCCACTTT	CAISGGNNSPLHF
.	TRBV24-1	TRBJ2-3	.	TGTGCCACCAGTGATCCGAGCCGCAGGGGTTCCGATACGCAGTATTTT	CATSDPSRRGSDTQYF
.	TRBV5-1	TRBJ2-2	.	TGCGCCAGCAGCTTGCGAGGGGCGGACACCGGGGAGCTGTTTTTT	CASSLRGADTGELFF
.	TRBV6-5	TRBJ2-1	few	TGTGCCAGCAGCTGGATCTCCGGCTCCTACAATGAGCAGTTCTTC	CASSWISGSYNEQFF
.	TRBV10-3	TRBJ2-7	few	TGTGCCATCAGTGAGATCGGTAACGAGCAGTACTTC	CAISEIGNEQYF
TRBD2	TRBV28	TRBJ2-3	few	TGTGCCAGCAGTTTCATTCTAGCGGGAGTCTCAGATACGCAGTATTTT	CASSFILAGVSDTQYF
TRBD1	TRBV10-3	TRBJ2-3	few	TGTGCCATCAGTGAAGGGGACAGGAGAGTCCCGAACACAGATACGCAGTATTTT	CAISEGDRRVPNTDTQYF
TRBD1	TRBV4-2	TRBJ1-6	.	TGTGCCAGCAGCGCAGGGGGCTCCTATAATTCACCCCTCCACTTT	CASSAGGSYNSPLHF
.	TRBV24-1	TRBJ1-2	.	TGTGCCACCAGTGATTCCCCTCCTGGAGGGCAGTCGGATGGCTACACCTTC	CATSDSPPGGQSDGYTF
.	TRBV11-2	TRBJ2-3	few	TGTGCCAGCAGCACTTCACAGGGAAATACGCAGTATTTT	CASSTSQGNTQYF
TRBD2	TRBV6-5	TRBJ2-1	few	TGTGCCAGCAGTTACGCCCCGCGACTAGCGAATTTCTACAATGAGCAGTTCTTC	CASSYAPRLANFYNEQFF
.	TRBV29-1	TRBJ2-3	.	TGCAGCATCGCGTTTGGCAGGGGGGGAGATACGCAGTATTTT	CSIAFGRGGDTQYF
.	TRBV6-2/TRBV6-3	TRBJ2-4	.	TGTGCCAGCAGTTACCCTCGATCATCTCTAGCCAAAAACATTCAGTACTTC	CASSYPRSSLAKNIQYF
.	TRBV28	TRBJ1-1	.	TGTGCCAGCAGTTTAAGTGCATGGGAATTCGGAGCTTTCTTT	CASSLSAWEFGAFF
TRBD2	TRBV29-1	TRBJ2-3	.	TGCAGCGGCACACTAGCGGGAGGAAGCACAGATACGCAGTATTTT	CSGTLAGGSTDTQYF
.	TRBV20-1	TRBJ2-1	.	TGCAGTGCTAAGATAGGATCGGAGCAGTTCTTC	CSAKIGSEQFF
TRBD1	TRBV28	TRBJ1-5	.	TGTGCCAGCTGCAGGGGACAGGGAAGGCAGCCCCAGCATTTT	CASCRGQGRQPQHF
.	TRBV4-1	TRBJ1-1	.	TGCGCCAGCAGCCAAGATTCCGCCGGGGTCTCTATCACTGAAGCTTTCTTT	CASSQDSAGVSITEAFF
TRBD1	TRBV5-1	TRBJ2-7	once	TGCGCCAGCAGCTTTTGGGTGGACAGGGGTGACGAGCAGTACTTC	CASSFWVDRGDEQYF
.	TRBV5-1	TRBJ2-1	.	TGCGCCAGCAGTTTCGGGGGACCAAATGAGCAGTTCTTC	CASSFGGPNEQFF
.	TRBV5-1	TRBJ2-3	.	TGCGCCAGCAGCCTGGCTGATAGCACAGATACGCAGTATTTT	CASSLADSTDTQYF
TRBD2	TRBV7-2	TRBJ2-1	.	TGTGCCAGCACCTTGGGACTAGCGGGGTACTTTGAGCAGTTCTTC	CASTLGLAGYFEQFF
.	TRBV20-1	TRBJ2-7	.	TGCAGTGCTAGAGGAGAGGGTCCCAGTCACGAGCAGTACTTC	CSARGEGPSHEQYF
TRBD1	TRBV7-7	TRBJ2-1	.	TGTGCTAGCAACTTAGCTGGGACAGGGAAGGGTGAGCAGTTCTTC	CASNLAGTGKGEQFF
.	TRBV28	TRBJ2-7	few	TGTGCCAGCAGGCCTCAATGGCAGGACTCCTACGAGCAGTACTTC	CASRPQWQDSYEQYF
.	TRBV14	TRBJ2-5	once	TGTGCCAGCAGCCAAGGTACGATCGGGGGCGAAGAGCAGTACTTC	CASSQGTIGGEEQYF
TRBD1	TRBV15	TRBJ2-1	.	TGTGCCACCAGCATCTTCGGGACAGGTTACAATGAGCAGTTCTTC	CATSIFGTGYNEQFF
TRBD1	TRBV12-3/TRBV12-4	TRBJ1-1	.	TGTGCCAGCAGGTCCGACAGGGGGACCACTGAAGCTTTCTTT	CASRSDRGTTEAFF
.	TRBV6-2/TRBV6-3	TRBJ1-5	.	TGTGCCAGCAGTTGGGGAGGGGATCAGCCCCAGCATTTT	CASSWGGDQPQHF